The 10 T cell receptor beta chains reported below all come from one sample, sequenced in a study of blood T cell repertoires in COVID-19. Produced via immunoSEQ multiplex PCR; TCRdb's table is partial and in-frame only. The sample consists of about 190,000 clones, about 86% of them appearing once. Sequencing was performed on peripheral blood. These receptors were obtained from a young woman who had recovered from COVID-19.

The chain employs TRBV3-1 (or the pseudogene TRBV3-2) and TRBJ1-6; 10 bases map to TRBD1. Germline V lookup: CDR1 LGHDT, CDR2 YNNKEL (reference sequence). The CDR3 totals 16 residues. The J segment lost 7 bases and the V segment lost 0 bases, leaving 3 bases of the junction unmatched. CDR3 amino acids: CASSQERDRGNSPLHF. In DNA, the CDR3 is TGTGCCAGCAGCCAAGAAAGGGACAGGGGCAATTCACCCCTCCACTTT.

The V call is TRBV30, the J call TRBJ1-1; TRBD1 aligns across 8 bases. The CDR3 covers 14 residues. With V trimmed by 5 bases and J by 6 bases, 11 bases remained unmatched. CDR1 and CDR2 from the germline V gene are GTSNPN and SVGIG (reference sequence). CDR3 loop: CAWDHPGQGPEAFF. The CDR3 nucleotides are TGTGCCTGGGACCACCCCGGACAGGGACCTGAAGCTTTCTTT. The whole variable domain, remainder taken from reference TRBV30 and TRBJ1-1, is SQTIHQWPATLVQPVGSPLSLECTVEGTSNPNLYWYRQAAGRGLQLLFYSVGIGQISSEVPQNLSASRPQDRQFILSSKKLLLSDSGFYLCAWDHPGQGPEAFFGQGTRLTVV.

This clone has a single count. The chain has TRBV2 and TRBJ2-7; 7 positions agree with TRBD2. The CDR3 totals 12 residues. The germline V gene encodes CDR1 SNHLY and CDR2 FYNNEI. J gave up 7 bases and V 10 bases, and 10 bases lay outside the gene matches. This chain's CDR3 is CATPGTGGEQYV. In DNA form, the CDR3 reads TGTGCCACCCCAGGGACCGGGGGGGAGCAGTACGTC.

This rearrangement joins TRBV6-5 to TRBJ1-5, with TRBD1 identical over 10 bases. The trim removed 6 bases at V and 2 bases at J, leaving 4 bases unmatched. The CDR3 runs to 15 residues. Germline V gene lookup returns CDR1 MNHEY and CDR2 SVGAGI. CDR3 sequence reads: CASRTTGGGNQPQHF. In DNA form, the CDR3 reads TGTGCCAGCAGAACGACAGGGGGCGGCAATCAGCCCCAGCATTTT.

V usage is TRBV11-3 and J usage is TRBJ2-1, with 11 nucleotides matching TRBD1. Germline V gene sequence: CDR1 SGHNT, CDR2 YENEEA. This CDR3 region has 15 residues. The V gene end was trimmed by 4 bases and the J gene end by 8 bases; junction bases not matched to a gene: 7. In DNA form, the CDR3 reads TGTGCCAGCAGCTCCGGACAGGGGGCTTTCGATGAGCAGTTCTTC. Protein product: CASSSGQGAFDEQFF. Using reference TRBV11-3 and TRBJ2-1 for the parts outside the CDR3, the full variable domain is EAGVVQSPRYKIIEKKQPVAFWCNPISGHNTLYWYLQNLGQGPELLIRYENEEAVDDSQLPKDRFSAERLKGVDSTLKIQPAELGDSAVYLCASSSGQGAFDEQFFGPGTRLTVL.

This clone was observed a single time. The chain couples TRBV5-6 to TRBJ1-1; D unresolved. Germline CDR1 SGHDT, CDR2 YYEEEE. V was pared by 0 bases and J by 4 bases, with 10 bases between. The CDR3 is 14 residues long. DNA for the CDR3: TGTGCCAGCAGCTTGGGAGTATGGAGCACTGAAGCTTTCTTT. Protein product: CASSLGVWSTEAFF.

This clone was observed a handful of times. The rearrangement links TRBV2 to TRBJ1-3; D not resolved. The V gene lost 2 bases and the J gene lost 0 bases, with 11 bases spanning the gap. The CDR3 extends over 16 amino acids. In germline, CDR1 is SNHLY, CDR2 FYNNEI. CDR3 sequence: CASSETGLPSGNTIYF. CDR3 nucleotides: TGTGCCAGCAGTGAAACCGGACTGCCCTCTGGAAACACCATATATTTT. Together with reference TRBV2 and TRBJ1-3, the CDR3 gives the full variable domain: EPEVTQTPSHQVTQMGQEVILRCVPISNHLYFYWYRQILGQKVEFLVSFYNNEISEKSEIFDDQFSVERPDGSNFTLKIRSTKLEDSAMYFCASSETGLPSGNTIYFGEGSWLTVV.

The V and J genes are TRBV5-5 and TRBJ2-7; 7 bases align to TRBD1. V lost 6 bases, J lost 3 bases, and 6 bases stayed unmatched. The CDR3 has 13 amino acids. Germline V gene sequence: CDR1 SGHKS, CDR2 YYEKEE (reference sequence). The CDR3 DNA reads as TGTGCCAGCATCCTAGGGGGCTACTACGAGCAGTACGTC. Translation: CASILGGYYEQYV.

The chain couples TRBV7-9 to TRBJ2-1; 8 bases are shared with TRBD2. The CDR3 runs to 19 residues. V gave up 5 bases and J gave up 1 base; unmatched junction bases: 16. From germline, CDR1 is SEHNR and CDR2 FQNEAQ (reference sequence). As DNA, the CDR3 is TGTGCCAGCAGCGCCAAGACTAGCGCGCGTAACCCTTCCTACAATGAGCAGTTCTTC. It is translated as CASSAKTSARNPSYNEQFF.

J is TRBJ1-3 and V is TRBV9; tentatively, D is TRBD1 (5 bases). CDR1 is SGDLS and CDR2 is YYNGEE in the germline V gene. The length of the CDR3 is 16 residues. V was trimmed by 4 bases and J by 0 bases, leaving 14 bases between them. CDR3 region: CASSIQDSASGNTIYF. DNA for the CDR3: TGTGCCAGCAGCATTCAAGACAGTGCCTCTGGAAACACCATATATTTT.